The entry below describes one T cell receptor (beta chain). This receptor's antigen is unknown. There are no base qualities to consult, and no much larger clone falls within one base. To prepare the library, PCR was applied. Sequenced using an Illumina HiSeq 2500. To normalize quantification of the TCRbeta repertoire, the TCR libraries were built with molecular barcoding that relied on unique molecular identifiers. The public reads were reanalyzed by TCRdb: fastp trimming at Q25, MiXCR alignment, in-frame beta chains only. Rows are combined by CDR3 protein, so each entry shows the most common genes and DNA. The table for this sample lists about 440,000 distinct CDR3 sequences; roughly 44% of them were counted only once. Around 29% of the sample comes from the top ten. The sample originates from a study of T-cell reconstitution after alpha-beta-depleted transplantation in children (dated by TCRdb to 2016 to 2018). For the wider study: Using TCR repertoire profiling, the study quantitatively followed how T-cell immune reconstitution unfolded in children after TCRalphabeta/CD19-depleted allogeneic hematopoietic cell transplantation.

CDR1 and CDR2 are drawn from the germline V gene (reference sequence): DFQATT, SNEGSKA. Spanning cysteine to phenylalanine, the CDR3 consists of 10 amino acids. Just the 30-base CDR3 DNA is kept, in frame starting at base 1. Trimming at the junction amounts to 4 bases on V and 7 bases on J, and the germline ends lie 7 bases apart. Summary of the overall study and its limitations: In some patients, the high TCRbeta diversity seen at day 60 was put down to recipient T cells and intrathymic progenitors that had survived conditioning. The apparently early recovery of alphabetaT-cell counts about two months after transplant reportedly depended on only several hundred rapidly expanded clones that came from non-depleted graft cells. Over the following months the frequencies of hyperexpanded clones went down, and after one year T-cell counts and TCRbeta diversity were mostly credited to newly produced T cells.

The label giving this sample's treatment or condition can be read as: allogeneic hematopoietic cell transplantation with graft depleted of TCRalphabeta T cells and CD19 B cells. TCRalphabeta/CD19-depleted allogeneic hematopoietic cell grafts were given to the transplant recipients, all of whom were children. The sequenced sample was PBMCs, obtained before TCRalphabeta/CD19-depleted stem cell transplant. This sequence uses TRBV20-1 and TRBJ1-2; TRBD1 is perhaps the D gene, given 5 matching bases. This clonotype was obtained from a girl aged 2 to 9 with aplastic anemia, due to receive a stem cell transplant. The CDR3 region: CSAMTVGYTF. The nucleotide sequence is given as TGCAGTGCTATGACAGTTGGCTACACCTTC.